One and the same sample provided the 20 T cell receptor beta chains below, sequenced in a study of shared clonotypes between healthy human individuals. TCRdb keeps only in-frame clones here, not all; method: immunoSEQ multiplex PCR. The sample lists some 680,000 clones; around 73% were seen once. The sample consisted of memory CD4+ T cells sorted from blood. As to subset: CD45RA-negative fraction. These receptors came from a woman aged 25 to 39 in good health.

V is TRBV5-1 and J is TRBJ2-7; D unresolved. Germline CDR1 reads SGHRS; CDR2 reads YFSETQ. V was cut by 4 bases and J by 6 bases, with 17 bases left in between. The CDR3 runs 14 residues. For the CDR3, the DNA is TGCGCCAGCAGCCCCCAGGTCGCATCCCTCGAGCAGTACTTC. Translating gives CASSPQVASLEQYF.

Only one count was recorded for this clone. The chain uses TRBV18 and TRBJ2-7; D unresolved. CDR3 length: 14 residues. Germline lookup yields CDR1 KGHSH and CDR2 LQKENI. V lost 2 bases and J lost 0, with 8 bases in between. The DNA for the CDR3 is TGTGCCAGCTCACCAGAGAAAAACTCCTACGAGCAGTACTTC. This encodes CASSPEKNSYEQYF.

Details on this clone: Other nucleotide sequences from this sample produce the same CDR3. The V and J genes are TRBV19 and TRBJ2-6; D tentatively reads TRBD1 or TRBD2 (5 bases each). V gave up 6 bases and J gave up 2 bases, with 8 bases separating them. The CDR3 length is 14 residues. Per germline, CDR1 LNHDA and CDR2 SQIVND (reference sequence). The CDR3 sequence: CASSWGPGANVLTF. The CDR3 DNA reads as TGTGCCAGTAGCTGGGGACCTGGGGCCAACGTCCTGACTTTC. The full variable domain, in which reference TRBV19 and TRBJ2-6 provide the parts outside the CDR3, is DGGITQSPKYLFRKEGQNVTLSCEQNLNHDAMYWYRQDPGQGLRLIYYSQIVNDFQKGDIAEGYSVSREKKESFPLTVTSAQKNPTAFYLCASSWGPGANVLTFGAGSRLTVL.

CDR3 sequence: CASSQVWGDGSSGANVLTF. The CDR3 nucleotides read TGCGCCAGCAGTCAGGTGTGGGGGGACGGGTCCTCTGGGGCCAACGTCCTGACTTTC. The chain is built from TRBV23-1 and TRBJ2-6, with D possibly being TRBD2 (6 bases). TRBV23-1 belongs to the ORF category, with a function that is uncertain. The CDR3 covers 19 residues. The germline V and J ends were trimmed by 3 bases and 0 bases, with 18 bases remaining between them.

The rearrangement joins TRBV19 to TRBJ2-3; the D is unclear. The germline CDR1 and CDR2 sequences are LNHDA and SQIVND (reference sequence). The CDR3 sequence is 15 residues long. Deletions cut 6 bases from V and 0 bases from J, with 13 bases between. The CDR3 loop reads CASRKWHPSTDTQYF. DNA for the CDR3: TGTGCCAGTAGAAAGTGGCACCCTAGCACAGATACGCAGTATTTT.

This rearrangement joins TRBV11-2 to TRBJ2-7, with 14 bases matching TRBD2. This CDR3 is 16 amino acids long. The V gene's germline CDR1 is SGHAT and CDR2 FQNNGV. The V segment lost 4 bases and the J segment 12 bases; nucleotides outside the gene matches: 14. CDR3 in DNA: TGTGCCAGCAGCTGGGGGGGGACTAGCGGGAGATGGAGTCTGTACTTC. It is translated as CASSWGGTSGRWSLYF.

The chain carries TRBV6-5 and TRBJ1-3; 9 nucleotides line up with TRBD1. V shed 6 bases, J shed 4 bases, and the junction held 7 bases outside the gene matches. The CDR3 is 15 amino acids. Germline V CDR1 and CDR2: MNHEY, SVGAGI. The CDR3 protein is CASRTQGAAGNTIYF. CDR3 nucleotide sequence: TGTGCCAGCAGAACACAGGGGGCTGCGGGAAACACCATATATTTT.

The chain recombines TRBV7-9 with TRBJ1-4; the match to TRBD1 covers 8 bases. V shed 3 bases and J 8 bases; nucleotides not matched to a gene: 14. Germline loops: CDR1 SEHNR, CDR2 FQNEAQ (reference sequence). The CDR3 totals 17 residues. The CDR3 loop is CASSFFPTLGDREKLFF. The CDR3 DNA follows: TGTGCCAGCAGCTTCTTCCCCACACTAGGGGACAGGGAAAAACTGTTTTTT.

This clone showed up just a few times. The V call is TRBV19, the J call TRBJ2-7; 8 nucleotides line up with TRBD2. Germline loops: CDR1 LNHDA, CDR2 SQIVND (reference sequence). This CDR3 has 17 residues. With 7 bases clipped from V and 3 bases from J, the junction kept 17 bases outside the gene matches. CDR3 amino acids: CASTLLSSLAGNYEQYF. The CDR3 bases are TGTGCCAGTACGCTTTTATCCTCGTTAGCGGGAAACTACGAGCAGTACTTC.

CDR3 residues: CASSLGLAVDYNEQFF. For the CDR3, the DNA is TGTGCCAGCAGCCTGGGACTAGCGGTAGACTACAATGAGCAGTTCTTC. V gene TRBV5-6 combines with J gene TRBJ2-1; 11 bases align to TRBD2. The length of the CDR3 is 16 residues. Losses at the gene ends were 4 bases for V and 3 bases for J; bases not matched to a gene: 6. Per the germline V gene, CDR1 is SGHDT and CDR2 is YYEEEE.

In this sample, this clone turned up a few times. The V call is TRBV10-2, the J call TRBJ1-1; no clear D gene. V lost 3 bases, J lost 6 bases, and 17 bases lay in between. Per germline, CDR1 WSHSY and CDR2 SAAADI. The CDR3 loop spans 15 amino acids. In DNA, the CDR3 is TGCGCCAGCAGTGATCCAGGAGGGTCCTCTTCTGAAGCTTTCTTT. Translation: CASSDPGGSSSEAFF.

This chain uses TRBV6-6 with TRBJ2-3; 8 bases agree with TRBD2. CDR3 length: 14 residues. V shed 4 bases and J 6 bases; nucleotides not matched to a gene: 6. Germline values: CDR1 MNHNY, CDR2 SVGAGI (reference sequence). The CDR3 DNA follows: TGTGCCAGCAGTTTCGCGGGAGGACCGGATACGCAGTATTTT. This gives the protein CASSFAGGPDTQYF.

The chain uses TRBV30 and TRBJ1-4, with no clear D. From germline, CDR1 is GTSNPN and CDR2 SVGIG (reference sequence). V dropped 1 base and J dropped 5 bases, with 8 bases sitting between them. CDR3 length: 13 amino acids. In nucleotides, the CDR3 is TGTGCCTGGAGTGGAAGGAGAAATGAAAAACTGTTTTTT. This translates into CAWSGRRNEKLFF.

The chain is built from TRBV15 and TRBJ2-2; D not resolved. Germline V gene sequence: CDR1 LNHNV, CDR2 YYDKDF (reference sequence). This CDR3 is built from 13 residues. The V end lost 4 bases, the J end lost 3 bases, and 6 bases lay between the germline ends. The CDR3 sequence is CATSTTYTGELFF. For the CDR3, the DNA is TGTGCCACCAGCACGACCTACACCGGGGAGCTGTTTTTT.

The chain carries TRBV29-1 and TRBJ2-5; 7 bases match TRBD2. The J call could be wrong; TRBJ2-7 is a better fit for the DNA end. Germline V lookup: CDR1 SQVTM, CDR2 ANQGSEA. This CDR3 comprises 12 residues. CDR3 residues: CSAGRTSYEQYF. The CDR3, as DNA: TGCAGCGCCGGGAGGACCTCCTACGAGCAGTACTTC.

The CDR3 region has the DNA TGTGCCAGCAGTACCACCGGACAGGGGTTTAGCAATCAGCCCCAGCATTTT. This gives the protein CASSTTGQGFSNQPQHF. J is TRBJ1-5 and V is TRBV28; 9 nucleotides agree with TRBD1. J was trimmed by 0 bases and V by 5 bases; bases with no gene match: 8. The CDR3 runs 17 residues. Germline CDR1 reads MDHEN; CDR2 reads SYDVKM.

The V gene is TRBV7-2, the J gene TRBJ2-2; D gene unclear. Per germline, CDR1 SGHTA and CDR2 FQGNSA. This CDR3 is 14 amino acids long. V was shortened by 3 bases and J by 5 bases, with 10 bases between the two germline ends. CDR3 in DNA: TGTGCCAGCAGCTTGACTCCACTTACCGGGGAGCTGTTTTTT. It codes for CASSLTPLTGELFF.

The V and J genes are TRBV5-1 and TRBJ2-2; 8 bases are shared with TRBD1. V gave up 4 bases and J gave up 5 bases; unmatched junction bases: 7. The CDR3 has 15 residues. The V gene's germline CDR1 is SGHRS and CDR2 YFSETQ. The CDR3 protein is CASSQGTGGTGELFF. CDR3 sequence (DNA): TGCGCCAGCAGCCAGGGGACAGGAGGAACCGGGGAGCTGTTTTTT.

The chain combines TRBV19 with TRBJ2-1; no clear D gene. Trimming removed 7 bases from V and 8 bases from J, with 15 bases in between. This CDR3 has 13 amino acids. Germline V CDR1 and CDR2: LNHDA, SQIVND (reference sequence). The CDR3 loop is CASKRLSSHEQFF. CDR3 sequence (DNA): TGTGCCAGTAAGCGTCTCTCAAGCCATGAGCAGTTCTTC. Variable domain in full (rest from reference TRBV19 and TRBJ2-1): DGGITQSPKYLFRKEGQNVTLSCEQNLNHDAMYWYRQDPGQGLRLIYYSQIVNDFQKGDIAEGYSVSREKKESFPLTVTSAQKNPTAFYLCASKRLSSHEQFFGPGTRLTVL.

A remark on this clone: A clone one base away is much larger, so this may be a read error. This chain connects TRBV5-6 to TRBJ2-7, with D perhaps assigned TRBD1 or TRBD2 (5 bases each). The V and J ends lost 3 bases and 3 bases respectively, with 7 bases between them. CDR3 size: 12 residues. CDR1 and CDR2 from the germline V gene are SGHDT and YYEEEE. Here the CDR3 reads CASSWDGYEQYF. The CDR3 DNA sequence: TGTGCCAGCAGCTGGGACGGCTACGAGCAGTACTTC.